This TCR beta chain originates from a study of shared clonotypes between healthy human individuals. CD8 cells classed as naive were CD45RO-negative and positively selected for CCR7, excluding terminally differentiated effector memory CD45RA+ cells. There were no recent acute infections or vaccinations among the donors, who were healthy HIV-negative adults. Only in-frame clones appear in the TCRdb table, and some are missing; sequencing was by immunoSEQ multiplex PCR. The data show about 580,000 clones, roughly 98% seen once. The receptor was isolated from a young man in good health. The specimen sequenced was naive CD8+ T cells sorted from blood.

CDR3 amino acids: CASSPTSPRDFDSNQPQHF. DNA for the CDR3: TGTGCCAGCAGCCCCACTAGCCCCAGGGATTTTGATAGCAATCAGCCCCAGCATTTT. The genes are TRBV4-2 and TRBJ1-5; a weak D match, TRBD1 (5 bases). V was trimmed by 4 bases and J by 0 bases, leaving 22 bases between them. The germline V gene encodes CDR1 LGHNA and CDR2 YNFKEQ. This CDR3 has 19 amino acids.